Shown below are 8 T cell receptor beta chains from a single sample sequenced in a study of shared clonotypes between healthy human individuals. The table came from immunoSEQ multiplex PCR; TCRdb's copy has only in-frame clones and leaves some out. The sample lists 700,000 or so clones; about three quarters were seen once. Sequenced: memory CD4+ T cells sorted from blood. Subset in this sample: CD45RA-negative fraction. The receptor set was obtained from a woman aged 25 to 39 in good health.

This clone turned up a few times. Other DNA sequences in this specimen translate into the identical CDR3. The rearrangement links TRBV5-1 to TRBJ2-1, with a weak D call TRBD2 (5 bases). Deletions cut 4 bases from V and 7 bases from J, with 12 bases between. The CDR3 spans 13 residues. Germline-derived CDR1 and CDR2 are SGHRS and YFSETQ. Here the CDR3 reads CASSPRTGNEQFF. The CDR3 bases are TGCGCCAGCAGCCCTCGGACTGGAAATGAGCAGTTCTTC.

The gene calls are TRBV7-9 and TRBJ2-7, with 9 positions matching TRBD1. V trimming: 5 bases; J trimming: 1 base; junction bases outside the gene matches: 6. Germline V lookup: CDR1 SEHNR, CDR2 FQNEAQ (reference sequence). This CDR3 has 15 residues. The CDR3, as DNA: TGTGCCAGCAGCCCGGGGACAGGGTGGTCCTACGAGCAGTACTTC. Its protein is CASSPGTGWSYEQYF. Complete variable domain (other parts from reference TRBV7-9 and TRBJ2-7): DTGVSQNPRHKITKRGQNVTFRCDPISEHNRLYWYRQTLGQGPEFLTYFQNEAQLEKSRLLSDRFSAERPKGSFSTLEIQRTEQGDSAMYLCASSPGTGWSYEQYFGPGTRLTVT.

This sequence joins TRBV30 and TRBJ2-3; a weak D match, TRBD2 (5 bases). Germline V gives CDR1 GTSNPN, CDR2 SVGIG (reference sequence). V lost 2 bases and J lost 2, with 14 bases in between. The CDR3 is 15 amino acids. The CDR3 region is CAWSRGLANTDTQYF. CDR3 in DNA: TGTGCCTGGAGTCGTGGACTGGCGAACACAGATACGCAGTATTTT.

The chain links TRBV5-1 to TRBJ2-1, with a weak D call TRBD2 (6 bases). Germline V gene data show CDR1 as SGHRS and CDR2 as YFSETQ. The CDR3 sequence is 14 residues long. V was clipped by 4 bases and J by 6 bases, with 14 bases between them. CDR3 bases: TGCGCCAGCAGCGCGACTAGTTCCCCCAATGAGCAGTTCTTC. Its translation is CASSATSSPNEQFF.

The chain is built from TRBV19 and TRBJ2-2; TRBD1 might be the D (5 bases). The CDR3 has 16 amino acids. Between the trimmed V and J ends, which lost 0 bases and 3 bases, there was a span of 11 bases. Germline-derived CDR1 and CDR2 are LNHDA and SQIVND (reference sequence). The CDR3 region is CASSIDLKGYTGELFF. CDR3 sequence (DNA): TGTGCCAGTAGTATAGATCTGAAGGGGTACACCGGGGAGCTGTTTTTT.

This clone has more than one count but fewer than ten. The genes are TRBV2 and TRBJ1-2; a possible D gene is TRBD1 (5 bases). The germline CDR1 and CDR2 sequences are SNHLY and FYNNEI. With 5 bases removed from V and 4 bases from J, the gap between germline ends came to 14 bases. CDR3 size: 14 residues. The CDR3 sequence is CASSTRGVGYGYTF. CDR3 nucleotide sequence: TGTGCCAGCAGTACGAGGGGCGTAGGCTATGGCTACACCTTC.

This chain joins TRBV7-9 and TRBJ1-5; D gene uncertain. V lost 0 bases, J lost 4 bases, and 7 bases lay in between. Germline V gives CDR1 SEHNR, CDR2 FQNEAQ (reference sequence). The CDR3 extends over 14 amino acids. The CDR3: CASSLASVNQPQHF. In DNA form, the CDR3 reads TGTGCCAGCAGCTTAGCGAGCGTAAATCAGCCCCAGCATTTT.

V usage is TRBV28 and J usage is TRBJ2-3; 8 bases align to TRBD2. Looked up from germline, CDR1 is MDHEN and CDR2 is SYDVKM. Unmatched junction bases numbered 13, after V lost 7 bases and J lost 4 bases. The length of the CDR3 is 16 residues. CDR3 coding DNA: TGTGCCAGCACCCCAGGTACAGCGGGAGTCGCAGATACGCAGTATTTT. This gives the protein CASTPGTAGVADTQYF.